A selection of T cell receptor beta chains follows, all from one sample in a study of T cell responses to AZD1222 COVID-19 vaccine. The assay was immunoSEQ multiplex PCR, and TCRdb's table has in-frame clones only and misses some. The table shows about 220,000 clones, with 85% to 95% occurring only once. Sequencing used peripheral blood, obtained on day 0 of MenACWY control vaccination. The receptors here all came from an adult in good health. Each CDR3 is given with its conserved first and last residue. Rows may omit the clone size; those that give it use once, few, many or a size class.

-	TRBJ1-2	TRBV6-6	CASSYSEGGSPYGYTF
-	TRBJ2-1	TRBV19	CASRVGGGAFEQFF
-	TRBJ1-1	TRBV5-1	CASSLDPGMNTEAFF
-	TRBJ1-2	TRBV5-4	CASSARQQGAGYTF
-	TRBJ1-2	TRBV6-5	CASGPQGGAHGYTF
-	TRBJ2-7	TRBV4-3	CASSQALHTAGSYEQYF
-	TRBJ2-5	TRBV7-2	CASSLQGQIETQYF
-	TRBJ1-1	TRBV5-1	CASTPSSTGNTEAFF
-	TRBJ1-5	TRBV6-5	CASSRDRGSNQPQHF
-	TRBJ2-5	TRBV15	CATSRDRGTGEETQYF
-	TRBJ1-1	TRBV5-5	CASSSLTGQGEAFF
-	TRBJ2-3	TRBV5-1	CASSPGQGDDTQYF
-	TRBJ2-2	TRBV6-5	CASSQDRAITGELFF
-	TRBJ2-7	TRBV12-3/TRBV12-4	CASSRTGGAEQYF
-	TRBJ1-1	TRBV30	CAWRVGQMNTEAFF
-	TRBJ2-1	TRBV6-6	CASSRGGTGTNEQFF
-	TRBJ1-5	TRBV7-9	CASSLDGSKTGYQPQHF
-	TRBJ1-1	TRBV28	CASSDRPNEAFF
-	TRBJ1-5	TRBV28	CASSYWGQGQPQHF
-	TRBJ1-1	TRBV3-1/TRBV3-2	CASSPRQGADAAFF
-	TRBJ2-1	TRBV14	CASSRSGGAYNEQFF
-	TRBJ2-1	TRBV7-3	CASRLSSGSNEQFF
-	TRBJ1-3	TRBV5-4	CASSPAAGTSGNTIYF
-	TRBJ1-1	TRBV23-1	CASSQQGPNTEAFF
once	TRBJ1-2	TRBV2	CASSEGEGAPGDYGYTF
-	TRBJ2-7	TRBV6-5	CASSPGGISYEQYF
-	TRBJ1-2	TRBV28	CASSLANRLLSGYTF
-	TRBJ2-3	TRBV7-2	CASSLVLVADTQYF
-	TRBJ1-5	TRBV3-1/TRBV3-2	CASSQDTSSNQPQHF